This T cell receptor (beta chain) was sequenced during a study of blood T cells in healthy people across ages. The table lists this clonotype with a few counts. Primed by a sample-barcoded 5' primer and a J-beta primer mix, a second PCR proceeded for roughly 6 to 12 cycles. TCRdb re-analysed the 5' RACE reads in MiXCR, keeping a single row per CDR3 protein. Counted here are approximately 830,000 distinct CDR3 sequences, around 68% occurring once; the ten biggest clones make up roughly 26%. This CDR3 has 14 residues. Germline lookup yields CDR1 SNHLY and CDR2 FYNNEI. V lost 6 bases, J lost 4 bases, and 13 bases lay in between.

The chain combines TRBV2 with TRBJ1-5, with a weak D call TRBD1 (6 bases). The receptor was isolated from a man under 40 in good health. The sequenced sample was blood. The CDR3 loop is CASSPDSQNQPQHF. CDR3 nucleotide sequence: TGTGCCAGCAGCCCGGACAGTCAGAATCAGCCCCAGCATTTT.